These 20 T cell receptor beta chains were all obtained from the same sample, sequenced in a study of T cell responses to AZD1222 COVID-19 vaccine. Profiling relied on immunoSEQ multiplex PCR, and the TCRdb table lists in-frame clones only, not all of them. Of about 210,000 clones in the sample, almost 95% are singletons; the top ten hold 1% to 1.5%. Sequencing was performed on peripheral blood, taken on day 0 of AZD1222 vaccination. Every receptor here comes from an adult in good health.

The J gene is TRBJ2-7, the V gene TRBV20-1; D perhaps matches TRBD2 (7 bases). The CDR3 extends over 15 amino acids. Trimming shortened V by 6 bases and J by 5 bases, and 23 bases separated the two germline ends. CDR1 and CDR2 from the germline V gene are DFQATT and SNEGSKA (reference sequence). CDR3 residues: CSASRGGAIYNEQYF. The CDR3 coding sequence is TGCAGTGCCAGTCGAGGGGGGGCCATCTACAACGAGCAGTACTTC.

The chain couples TRBV28 to TRBJ2-6, with 8 bases fitting TRBD1. J was trimmed by 3 bases and V by 2 bases; bases with no gene match: 9. This CDR3 spans 18 amino acids. Germline V gene sequence: CDR1 MDHEN, CDR2 SYDVKM. The CDR3 DNA reads as TGTGCCAGCAGTTTAGTGGCAGGGGGCGTTTTTGGGGCCAACGTCCTGACTTTC. It translates to CASSLVAGGVFGANVLTF.

The V and J genes are TRBV11-2 and TRBJ2-7; TRBD2 agrees at 7 bases. Germline CDR1 and CDR2: SGHAT and FQNNGV. The CDR3 sequence is 15 residues long. V lost 1 base, J lost 2 bases, and 5 bases stayed unmatched. In DNA form, the CDR3 reads TGTGCCAGCAGCTTAGGGGCCGGGACTACCTACGAGCAGTACTTC. It is translated as CASSLGAGTTYEQYF.

This clone came up once. The chain uses TRBV6-5 and TRBJ1-1, with D tentatively TRBD1 (5 bases). CDR1 is MNHEY, CDR2 SVGAGI, per germline. Trimming pared 7 bases from V and 4 bases from J, leaving 13 bases between. The CDR3 extends over 13 amino acids. The chain's CDR3 is CASTEAGGTEAFF. CDR3 in DNA: TGTGCCAGCACCGAGGCGGGGGGCACTGAAGCTTTCTTT.

The V and J genes are TRBV18 and TRBJ1-5; tentatively, D is TRBD1 (5 bases). The length of the CDR3 is 12 residues. The germline gives CDR1 KGHSH, CDR2 LQKENI. Deletions cut 5 bases from V and 6 bases from J, with 8 bases between. The CDR3 sequence is CASSTDSQPQHF. The CDR3 coding sequence is TGTGCCAGCTCAACAGACAGTCAGCCCCAGCATTTT.

The chain has TRBV21-1 and TRBJ2-2. TRBV21-1 is designated a pseudogene. The CDR3 is 8 amino acids. The CDR3 spells CASGELFF. Written as DNA, the CDR3 is TGTGCCAGCGGGGAGCTGTTTTTT.

The rearrangement uses TRBV7-9 and TRBJ2-7, with D perhaps TRBD2 (5 bases). From germline, CDR1 is SEHNR and CDR2 FQNEAQ (reference sequence). The CDR3 totals 13 residues. The V end lost 5 bases, the J end lost 0 bases, and 8 bases lay between the germline ends. CDR3 in DNA: TGTGCCAGCAGCCCGGACTCCTCCTACGAGCAGTACTTC. Translating it yields CASSPDSSYEQYF.

This clone was recorded only once. V and J are TRBV29-1 and TRBJ2-5, with a weak D call TRBD1 (6 bases). Deletions cut 6 bases from V and 8 bases from J, with 16 bases between. Looked up from germline, CDR1 is SQVTM and CDR2 is ANQGSEA. CDR3 length equals 12 residues. The CDR3 sequence is CSVRRQDQTQYF. CDR3 nucleotide sequence: TGCAGCGTCCGACGACAGGACCAAACCCAGTACTTC.

V usage is TRBV6-5 and J usage is TRBJ1-2; no clear D gene. Germline V CDR1 and CDR2: MNHEY, SVGAGI. Trimming left V 0 bases short and J 11 bases short, with 16 bases between. The CDR3 is 14 amino acids. CDR3: CASSYSGPSLGYTF. The CDR3 coding sequence is TGTGCCAGCAGTTACTCAGGCCCTTCGTTGGGGTACACCTTC.

J is TRBJ1-5 and V is TRBV28; perhaps TRBD1 as D (6 bases). Germline CDR1 reads MDHEN; CDR2 reads SYDVKM. CDR3 length: 14 amino acids. V was shortened by 6 bases and J by 2 bases, with 11 bases between the two germline ends. The CDR3 DNA is TGTGCCAGCAGAACAGGGTCCCGCAATCAGCCCCAGCATTTT. Its protein is CASRTGSRNQPQHF.

The CDR3 DNA reads as TGCAGTGCTAGCCCCTACAATGAGCAGTTCTTC. Amino acid sequence: CSASPYNEQFF. The chain couples TRBV20-1 to TRBJ2-1, with D uncertain. The CDR3 runs to 11 residues. Germline CDR1 reads DFQATT; CDR2 reads SNEGSKA (reference sequence). Trimming pared 3 bases from V and 2 bases from J, leaving 2 bases between.

This sequence joins TRBV2 and TRBJ1-4; D gene ambiguous. The germline V gene encodes CDR1 SNHLY and CDR2 FYNNEI. CDR3 length: 16 amino acids. Trimming left V 6 bases short and J 3 bases short, with 17 bases between. CDR3: CASRPTEGFANEKLFF. The CDR3 nucleotides are TGTGCCAGCAGGCCTACGGAGGGTTTTGCTAATGAAAAACTGTTTTTT.

Regarding this clone: One junction end disagrees with the germline gene, perhaps due to a read error. This chain uses TRBV6-1 with TRBJ1-1; 8 nucleotides agree with TRBD1. Germline CDR1 MNHNS, CDR2 SASEGT. The CDR3 has 14 residues. CDR3 residues: CASTERQGSSEAFF. As DNA, the CDR3 is TGTGCCAGCACTGAACGACAGGGGTCATCTGAAGCTTTCTTT.

The genes are TRBV6-2 or TRBV6-3 and TRBJ1-5, with a possible D match to TRBD1 (6 bases). Germline V gene lookup returns CDR1 MNHEY and CDR2 SVGEGT. Trimming left V 2 bases short and J 7 bases short, with 9 bases between. The CDR3 consists of 13 residues. This CDR3 is CASSYTTGQPQHF. The CDR3 coding sequence is TGTGCCAGCAGTTACACCACAGGGCAGCCCCAGCATTTT.

This clone has a single count. Other nucleotide sequences from this sample produce the same CDR3. This sequence joins TRBV2 and TRBJ2-3, with a weak D call TRBD2 (6 bases). V gave up 4 bases and J gave up 0 bases, with 8 bases separating them. Germline CDR1 and CDR2: SNHLY and FYNNEI. This CDR3 region has 14 residues. CDR3 residues: CASSGGVSTDTQYF. The CDR3 nucleotides read TGTGCCAGCAGTGGGGGGGTCAGCACAGATACGCAGTATTTT. The variable domain in full, with the rest retrieved from reference TRBV2 and TRBJ2-3, is EPEVTQTPSHQVTQMGQEVILRCVPISNHLYFYWYRQILGQKVEFLVSFYNNEISEKSEIFDDQFSVERPDGSNFTLKIRSTKLEDSAMYFCASSGGVSTDTQYFGPGTRLTVL.

This clone is a singleton in its sample. In DNA form, the CDR3 reads TGCGCCAGCAGCCAAGCGTCAGGACTTAACCAAGAGACCCAGTACTTC. Protein sequence: CASSQASGLNQETQYF. The rearrangement links TRBV4-1 to TRBJ2-5; tentative D call: TRBD2 (5 bases). V was trimmed by 1 base and J by 0 bases, leaving 12 bases between them. The CDR3 consists of 16 residues. Germline V gene data show CDR1 as MGHRA and CDR2 as YSYEKL.

The rearrangement uses TRBV7-3 and TRBJ2-2; 9 nucleotides agree with TRBD1. V was clipped by 5 bases and J by 6 bases; unmatched bases: 10. Germline V lookup: CDR1 SGHTA, CDR2 FQGTGA. The CDR3 contains 16 residues. DNA of the CDR3: TGTGCCAGCAGCCGACCGGGACAGGGTAACGCCGGGGAGCTGTTTTTT. Encoded protein: CASSRPGQGNAGELFF.

The rearrangement joins TRBV4-2 to TRBJ1-4; possible D gene TRBD1, 6 bases. CDR1 is LGHNA and CDR2 is YNFKEQ in the germline V gene. V was pared by 1 base and J by 5 bases, with 17 bases between. This CDR3 spans 17 amino acids. The CDR3 is CASSQAGRVGGNEKLFF. The DNA of the CDR3 is TGTGCCAGCAGCCAAGCTGGTAGGGTTGGGGGCAATGAAAAACTGTTTTTT.

This sequence joins TRBV5-1 and TRBJ1-1; possibly TRBD1 for D (5 bases). CDR3 length: 13 amino acids. CDR1 is SGHRS, CDR2 YFSETQ, per germline. V was clipped by 3 bases and J by 5 bases, with 11 bases between them. CDR3 bases: TGCGCCAGCAGCTCCAGGGAGGTAACTGAAGCTTTCTTT. Translating gives CASSSREVTEAFF.

The chain carries TRBV18 and TRBJ2-2; weak D call: TRBD1 (6 bases). The CDR3 runs 15 residues. V was trimmed by 5 bases and J by 0 bases, leaving 10 bases between them. Germline assignment: CDR1 KGHSH and CDR2 LQKENI. The CDR3 region has the DNA TGTGCCAGCTCAACGGGACACACGAACACCGGGGAGCTGTTTTTT. Amino acids: CASSTGHTNTGELFF.